This is a list of T cell receptor beta chains from one sample in a study of OX40 agonist ivuxolimab in advanced cancers. Sequenced by immunoSEQ multiplex PCR; TCRdb stores in-frame clones only, minus some. This table has 70,000 or so clones, around 87% appearing once. The source material was CD4+ or CD8+ T cells sorted from blood, sampled in a trial of the OX40 agonist ivuxolimab. Receptors were obtained from an adult with an advanced solid tumor such as melanoma, head and neck, liver or kidney cancer. Each CDR3 is given with its conserved first and last residue. Each record gives: D gene, clone size, V gene, J gene, CDR3 protein, CDR3 DNA. A D gene is named only where the DNA matches it firmly. A row's size may be missing; if present it is once, few, many or a size class.

D gene: NA
clone size: NA
V gene: TRBV11-3
J gene: TRBJ2-1
CDR3 protein: CASSLQPTGAQFF
CDR3 DNA: TGTGCCAGCAGCCTGCAACCCACGGGAGCACAGTTCTTC

D gene: NA
clone size: NA
V gene: TRBV6-5
J gene: TRBJ2-5
CDR3 protein: CASRRTSQETQYF
CDR3 DNA: TGTGCCAGCCGAAGGACAAGCCAAGAGACCCAGTACTTC

D gene: TRBD2
clone size: NA
V gene: TRBV5-1
J gene: TRBJ2-4
CDR3 protein: CASSLSGGRNIQYF
CDR3 DNA: TGCGCCAGCAGCTTATCGGGGGGACGAAACATTCAGTACTTC

D gene: NA
clone size: NA
V gene: TRBV10-3
J gene: TRBJ2-1
CDR3 protein: CASSYKAGQRYNEQFF
CDR3 DNA: TGTGCCAGCAGTTACAAAGCAGGACAGAGATACAATGAGCAGTTCTTC

D gene: NA
clone size: NA
V gene: TRBV23-1
J gene: TRBJ1-1
CDR3 protein: CASSRTAGHTEAFF
CDR3 DNA: TGCGCCAGCAGTCGAACCGCAGGGCACACTGAAGCTTTCTTT

D gene: TRBD1
clone size: NA
V gene: TRBV10-3
J gene: TRBJ1-1
CDR3 protein: CAIRGTGENTEAFF
CDR3 DNA: TGTGCCATCAGGGGGACAGGGGAGAACACTGAAGCTTTCTTT

D gene: TRBD1
clone size: NA
V gene: TRBV5-1
J gene: TRBJ2-2
CDR3 protein: CASSRDRGYTGELFF
CDR3 DNA: TGCGCCAGCAGCCGGGACAGGGGGTATACCGGGGAGCTGTTTTTT

D gene: TRBD1
clone size: NA
V gene: TRBV29-1
J gene: TRBJ1-1
CDR3 protein: CSVARTGVDTEAFF
CDR3 DNA: TGCAGCGTTGCCCGGACAGGGGTTGACACTGAAGCTTTCTTT

D gene: TRBD2
clone size: NA
V gene: TRBV27
J gene: TRBJ2-7
CDR3 protein: CASTRLAGVYEQYF
CDR3 DNA: TGTGCCAGCACCCGACTAGCGGGAGTGTACGAGCAGTACTTC

D gene: NA
clone size: NA
V gene: TRBV10-3
J gene: TRBJ1-5
CDR3 protein: CAISESETQPQHF
CDR3 DNA: TGTGCCATCAGTGAGTCTGAAACTCAGCCCCAGCATTTT

D gene: TRBD1
clone size: NA
V gene: TRBV7-3
J gene: TRBJ2-6
CDR3 protein: CASSRGQAGANVLTF
CDR3 DNA: TGTGCCAGCAGCCGGGGACAGGCTGGGGCCAACGTCCTGACTTTC

D gene: NA
clone size: once
V gene: TRBV11-3
J gene: TRBJ2-2
CDR3 protein: CASSKGTGELFF
CDR3 DNA: TGTGCCAGCAGCAAGGGTACCGGGGAGCTGTTTTTT

D gene: NA
clone size: NA
V gene: TRBV18
J gene: TRBJ2-7
CDR3 protein: CASSRSDSLQKQYF
CDR3 DNA: TGTGCCAGCTCACGGTCGGACAGTTTGCAGAAGCAGTACTTC

D gene: NA
clone size: NA
V gene: TRBV5-4
J gene: TRBJ2-1
CDR3 protein: CASKTLRGSYNEQFF
CDR3 DNA: TGTGCCAGCAAAACCCTTCGGGGCTCCTACAATGAGCAGTTCTTC

D gene: NA
clone size: once
V gene: TRBV7-3
J gene: TRBJ2-3
CDR3 protein: CASSSRTNTDTQYF
CDR3 DNA: TGTGCCAGCAGCTCACGGACTAACACAGATACGCAGTATTTT

D gene: NA
clone size: NA
V gene: TRBV19
J gene: TRBJ1-4
CDR3 protein: CASRETIGPTNEKLFF
CDR3 DNA: TGTGCCAGTAGGGAGACAATTGGTCCAACTAATGAAAAACTGTTTTTT

D gene: NA
clone size: NA
V gene: TRBV7-3
J gene: TRBJ2-1
CDR3 protein: CASSTASYNEQFF
CDR3 DNA: TGTGCCAGCAGCACGGCTTCCTACAATGAGCAGTTCTTC

D gene: TRBD1
clone size: NA
V gene: TRBV7-3
J gene: TRBJ2-1
CDR3 protein: CASSLIGRGLDEQFF
CDR3 DNA: TGTGCCAGCAGCTTAATAGGCAGGGGGCTCGATGAGCAGTTCTTC

D gene: NA
clone size: NA
V gene: TRBV6-5
J gene: TRBJ2-7
CDR3 protein: CASRSGGYEQYF
CDR3 DNA: TGTGCCAGCAGATCTGGGGGGTACGAGCAGTACTTC

D gene: TRBD1
clone size: NA
V gene: TRBV30
J gene: TRBJ1-2
CDR3 protein: CAWGKIGQALYGYTF
CDR3 DNA: TGTGCCTGGGGGAAAATCGGACAGGCTCTCTATGGCTACACCTTC

D gene: TRBD1
clone size: NA
V gene: TRBV6-5
J gene: TRBJ2-1
CDR3 protein: CASRQGAVNEQFF
CDR3 DNA: TGTGCCAGCAGACAGGGGGCCGTCAATGAGCAGTTCTTC

D gene: NA
clone size: NA
V gene: TRBV14
J gene: TRBJ1-3
CDR3 protein: CASSQNRDYSGNTIYF
CDR3 DNA: TGTGCCAGCAGCCAAAACCGGGACTACTCTGGAAACACCATATATTTT

D gene: NA
clone size: NA
V gene: TRBV5-1
J gene: TRBJ2-5
CDR3 protein: CASSLVGRLKETQYF
CDR3 DNA: TGCGCCAGCAGCTTGGTTGGAAGGCTGAAAGAGACCCAGTACTTC

D gene: NA
clone size: NA
V gene: TRBV15
J gene: TRBJ2-1
CDR3 protein: CATSRVRGHSYNEQFF
CDR3 DNA: TGTGCCACCAGCAGAGTTCGCGGGCACTCCTACAATGAGCAGTTCTTC

D gene: NA
clone size: few
V gene: TRBV6-5
J gene: TRBJ1-1
CDR3 protein: CASSYSQGRTFF
CDR3 DNA: TGTGCCAGCAGTTACTCCCAGGGGAGAACTTTCTTT

D gene: TRBD2
clone size: NA
V gene: TRBV7-3
J gene: TRBJ2-1
CDR3 protein: CASSSQGLANNEQFF
CDR3 DNA: TGTGCCAGCAGCTCCCAGGGACTAGCGAACAATGAGCAGTTCTTC

D gene: TRBD1
clone size: NA
V gene: TRBV28
J gene: TRBJ1-5
CDR3 protein: CASRNRGSNQPQHF
CDR3 DNA: TGTGCCAGCAGGAACAGGGGCAGCAATCAGCCCCAGCATTTT

D gene: NA
clone size: NA
V gene: TRBV29-1
J gene: TRBJ2-5
CDR3 protein: CSVRGIGETQYF
CDR3 DNA: TGCAGCGTTAGGGGAATTGGAGAGACCCAGTACTTC

D gene: NA
clone size: NA
V gene: TRBV10-1
J gene: TRBJ1-3
CDR3 protein: CASSFTRPGGARNTIYF
CDR3 DNA: TGCGCCAGCAGCTTCACCCGGCCTGGGGGGGCTAGAAACACCATATATTTT

D gene: TRBD1
clone size: NA
V gene: TRBV25-1
J gene: TRBJ1-2
CDR3 protein: CASSEGGRYGYTF
CDR3 DNA: TGTGCCAGCAGCGAAGGGGGCCGGTATGGCTACACCTTC

D gene: TRBD2
clone size: NA
V gene: TRBV10-2
J gene: TRBJ2-3
CDR3 protein: CASSTSGRINTQYF
CDR3 DNA: TGCGCCAGCTCGACTAGCGGGAGGATAAATACGCAGTATTTT

D gene: TRBD2
clone size: NA
V gene: TRBV29-1
J gene: TRBJ2-5
CDR3 protein: CSAGLAGVWETQYF
CDR3 DNA: TGCAGCGCAGGACTAGCGGGAGTTTGGGAGACCCAGTACTTC

D gene: TRBD2
clone size: NA
V gene: TRBV5-1
J gene: TRBJ2-7
CDR3 protein: CASSLTTSGYEQYF
CDR3 DNA: TGCGCCAGCAGCTTAACGACTAGCGGGTACGAGCAGTACTTC

D gene: NA
clone size: NA
V gene: TRBV2
J gene: TRBJ2-2
CDR3 protein: CASSEFWELFF
CDR3 DNA: TGTGCCAGCAGTGAATTTTGGGAGCTGTTTTTT

D gene: NA
clone size: NA
V gene: TRBV6-1
J gene: TRBJ2-7
CDR3 protein: CASTTRWDGIYEQYF
CDR3 DNA: TGTGCCAGCACCACGAGGTGGGACGGAATCTACGAGCAGTACTTC

D gene: NA
clone size: NA
V gene: TRBV6-5
J gene: TRBJ1-2
CDR3 protein: CASKDSPYGYTF
CDR3 DNA: TGTGCCAGCAAGGACAGCCCCTATGGCTACACCTTC

D gene: NA
clone size: NA
V gene: TRBV7-6
J gene: TRBJ2-2
CDR3 protein: CASSSPRSTGELFF
CDR3 DNA: TGTGCCAGCAGCTCCCCGCGGAGCACCGGGGAGCTGTTTTTT

D gene: NA
clone size: NA
V gene: TRBV7-2
J gene: TRBJ2-7
CDR3 protein: CASSLTESYEQYF
CDR3 DNA: TGTGCCAGCAGCTTAACGGAGTCCTACGAGCAGTACTTC

D gene: TRBD1
clone size: NA
V gene: TRBV2
J gene: TRBJ1-3
CDR3 protein: CASTRTQGGVGNTIYF
CDR3 DNA: TGTGCCAGCACGCGCACACAGGGGGGAGTCGGAAACACCATATATTTT

D gene: NA
clone size: NA
V gene: TRBV7-2
J gene: TRBJ2-7
CDR3 protein: CASSRVGVYEQYF
CDR3 DNA: TGTGCCAGCAGCAGGGTGGGGGTCTACGAGCAGTACTTC

D gene: TRBD1
clone size: NA
V gene: TRBV5-1
J gene: TRBJ1-2
CDR3 protein: CASSLRTGSYGYTF
CDR3 DNA: TGCGCCAGCAGCTTAAGGACAGGCTCCTATGGCTACACCTTC

D gene: TRBD1
clone size: NA
V gene: TRBV6-6
J gene: TRBJ2-5
CDR3 protein: CASGRQGAPVTQYF
CDR3 DNA: TGTGCCAGCGGTCGACAGGGGGCGCCGGTGACCCAGTACTTC

D gene: NA
clone size: NA
V gene: TRBV6-6
J gene: TRBJ2-5
CDR3 protein: CASEIQRHQETQYF
CDR3 DNA: TGTGCCAGCGAAATACAACGACATCAAGAGACCCAGTACTTC

D gene: NA
clone size: NA
V gene: TRBV6-5
J gene: TRBJ2-7
CDR3 protein: CASSYGGLVAYEQYF
CDR3 DNA: TGTGCCAGCAGTTACGGGGGCTTGGTAGCCTACGAGCAGTACTTC

D gene: NA
clone size: NA
V gene: TRBV4-3
J gene: TRBJ1-1
CDR3 protein: CASSLGQGNTEAFF
CDR3 DNA: TGCGCCAGCAGCCTAGGGCAGGGGAACACTGAAGCTTTCTTT